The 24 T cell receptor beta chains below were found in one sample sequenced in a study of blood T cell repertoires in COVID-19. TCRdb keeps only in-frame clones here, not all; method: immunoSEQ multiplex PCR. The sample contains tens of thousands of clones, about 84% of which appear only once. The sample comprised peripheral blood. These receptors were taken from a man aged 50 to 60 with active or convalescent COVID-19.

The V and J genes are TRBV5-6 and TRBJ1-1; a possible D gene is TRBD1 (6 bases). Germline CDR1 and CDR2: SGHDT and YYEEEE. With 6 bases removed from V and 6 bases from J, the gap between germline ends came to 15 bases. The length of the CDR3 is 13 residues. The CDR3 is CASTTPGAPEAFF. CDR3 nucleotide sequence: TGTGCCAGCACCACGCCAGGGGCCCCTGAAGCTTTCTTT.

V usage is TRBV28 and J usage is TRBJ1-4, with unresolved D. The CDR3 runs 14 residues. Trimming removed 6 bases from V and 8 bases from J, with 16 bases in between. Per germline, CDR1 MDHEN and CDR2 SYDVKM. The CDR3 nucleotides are TGTGCCAGCAGGGGGAGGGCCTTTGAGGAAAAACTGTTTTTT. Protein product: CASRGRAFEEKLFF.

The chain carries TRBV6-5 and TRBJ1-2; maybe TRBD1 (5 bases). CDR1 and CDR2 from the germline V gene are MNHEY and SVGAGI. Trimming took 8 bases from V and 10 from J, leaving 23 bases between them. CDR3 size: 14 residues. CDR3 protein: CASGRIDSSAHYTF. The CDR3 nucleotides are TGTGCCAGCGGAAGGATCGACAGTTCCGCGCACTACACCTTC.

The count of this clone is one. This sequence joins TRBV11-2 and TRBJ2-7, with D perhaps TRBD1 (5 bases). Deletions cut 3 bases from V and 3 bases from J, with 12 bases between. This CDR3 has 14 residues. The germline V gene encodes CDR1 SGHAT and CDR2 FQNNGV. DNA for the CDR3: TGTGCCAGCAGCTTCCGTGACAGTCGCTACGAGCAGTACTTC. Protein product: CASSFRDSRYEQYF.

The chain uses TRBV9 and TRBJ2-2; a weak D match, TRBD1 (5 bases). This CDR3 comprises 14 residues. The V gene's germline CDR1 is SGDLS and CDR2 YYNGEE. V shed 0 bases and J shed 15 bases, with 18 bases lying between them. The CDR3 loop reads CASSVAASSGKLFF. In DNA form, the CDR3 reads TGTGCCAGCAGCGTAGCGGCGAGCTCAGGGAAGTTGTTTTTT.

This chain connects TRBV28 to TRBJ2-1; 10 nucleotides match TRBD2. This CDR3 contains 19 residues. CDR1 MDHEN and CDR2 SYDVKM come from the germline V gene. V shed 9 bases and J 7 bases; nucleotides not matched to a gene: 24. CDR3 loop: CASPPGGWTISGGRNEQFF. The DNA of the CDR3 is TGTGCCAGTCCCCCCGGCGGATGGACAATTAGCGGGGGGAGGAATGAGCAGTTCTTC.

The CDR3 loop is CASTEGAGSKGSDTQYF. For the CDR3, the DNA is TGTGCCAGCACCGAGGGGGCGGGGAGCAAAGGATCAGATACGCAGTATTTT. The V and J genes are TRBV5-5 and TRBJ2-3, with D perhaps matching TRBD1 (7 bases). Germline loops: CDR1 SGHKS, CDR2 YYEKEE (reference sequence). The CDR3 is made up of 17 amino acids. V was shortened by 6 bases and J by 4 bases, with 24 bases between the two germline ends.

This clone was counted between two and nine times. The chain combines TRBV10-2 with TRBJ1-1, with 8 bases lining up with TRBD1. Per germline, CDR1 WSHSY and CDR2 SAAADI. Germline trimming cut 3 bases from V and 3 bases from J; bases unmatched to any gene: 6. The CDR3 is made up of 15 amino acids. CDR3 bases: TGCGCCAGCAGTGAAACCGGGACAGGTCACACTGAAGCTTTCTTT. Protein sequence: CASSETGTGHTEAFF.

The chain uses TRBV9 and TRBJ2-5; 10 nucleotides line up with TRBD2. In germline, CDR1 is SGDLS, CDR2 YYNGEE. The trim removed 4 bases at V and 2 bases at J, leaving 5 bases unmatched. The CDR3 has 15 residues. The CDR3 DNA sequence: TGTGCCAGCAGCCGAGCGGGGGGGATTCAAGAGACCCAGTACTTC. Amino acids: CASSRAGGIQETQYF.

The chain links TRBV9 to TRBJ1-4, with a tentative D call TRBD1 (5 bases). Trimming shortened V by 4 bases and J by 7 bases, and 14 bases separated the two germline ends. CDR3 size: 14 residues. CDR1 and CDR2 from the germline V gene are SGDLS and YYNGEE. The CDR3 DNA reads TGTGCCAGCAGCAGAGACGGGAGGGGTGAAAAACTGTTTTTT. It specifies CASSRDGRGEKLFF.

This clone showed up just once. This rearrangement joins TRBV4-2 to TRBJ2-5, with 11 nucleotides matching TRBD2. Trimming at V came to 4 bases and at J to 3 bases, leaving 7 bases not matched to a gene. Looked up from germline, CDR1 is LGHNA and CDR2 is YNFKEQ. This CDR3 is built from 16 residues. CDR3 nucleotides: TGTGCCAGCAGCCGGACCGGGACTAGCGGAGAAGAGACCCAGTACTTC. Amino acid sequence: CASSRTGTSGEETQYF.

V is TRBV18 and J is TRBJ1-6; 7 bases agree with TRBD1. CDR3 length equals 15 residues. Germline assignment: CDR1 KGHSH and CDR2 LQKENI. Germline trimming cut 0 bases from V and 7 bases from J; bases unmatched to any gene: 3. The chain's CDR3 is CASSPPGQLNSPLHF. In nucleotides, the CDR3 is TGTGCCAGCTCACCACCGGGACAGCTGAATTCACCCCTCCACTTT.

The CDR3 sequence is CASSVVGGYLSAYEQYF. CDR3 nucleotides: TGTGCCAGTAGTGTGGTGGGGGGATACCTCTCCGCCTACGAGCAGTACTTC. The chain carries TRBV19 and TRBJ2-7, with D perhaps matching TRBD2 (6 bases). V gave up 5 bases and J gave up 2 bases, with 22 bases separating them. CDR3 length equals 17 residues. CDR1 LNHDA and CDR2 SQIVND come from the germline V gene (reference sequence).

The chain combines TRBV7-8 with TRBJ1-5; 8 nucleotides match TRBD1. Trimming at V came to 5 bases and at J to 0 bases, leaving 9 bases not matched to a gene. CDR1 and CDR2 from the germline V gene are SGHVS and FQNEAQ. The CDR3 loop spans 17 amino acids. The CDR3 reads CASSPRTGQYSNQPQHF. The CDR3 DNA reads TGTGCCAGCAGCCCTAGGACAGGGCAATATAGCAATCAGCCCCAGCATTTT.

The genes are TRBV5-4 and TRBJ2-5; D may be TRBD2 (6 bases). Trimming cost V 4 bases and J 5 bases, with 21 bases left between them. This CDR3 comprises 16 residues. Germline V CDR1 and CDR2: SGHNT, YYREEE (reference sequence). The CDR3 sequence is CASSMNSGVSRETQYF. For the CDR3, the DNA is TGTGCCAGCAGCATGAATTCGGGGGTGTCGCGGGAGACCCAGTACTTC.

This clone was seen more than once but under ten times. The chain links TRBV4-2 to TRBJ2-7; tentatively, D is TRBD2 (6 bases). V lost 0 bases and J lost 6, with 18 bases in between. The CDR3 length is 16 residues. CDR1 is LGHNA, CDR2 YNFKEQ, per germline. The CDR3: CASSQEGGQAGIEQYF. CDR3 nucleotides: TGTGCCAGCAGCCAAGAAGGTGGGCAGGCGGGGATCGAGCAGTACTTC.

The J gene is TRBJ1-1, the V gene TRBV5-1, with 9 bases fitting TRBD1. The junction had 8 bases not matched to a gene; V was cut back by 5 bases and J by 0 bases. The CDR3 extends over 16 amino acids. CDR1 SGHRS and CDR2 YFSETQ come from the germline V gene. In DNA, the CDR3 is TGCGCCAGCAGTCCCGGGACAGGGAAAATGAACACTGAAGCTTTCTTT. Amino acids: CASSPGTGKMNTEAFF.

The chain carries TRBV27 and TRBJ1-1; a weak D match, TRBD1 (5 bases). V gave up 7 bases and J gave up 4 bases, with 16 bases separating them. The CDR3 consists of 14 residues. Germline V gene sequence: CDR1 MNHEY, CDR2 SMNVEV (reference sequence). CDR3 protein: CASTPFGGSTEAFF. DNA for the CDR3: TGTGCCAGCACCCCGTTCGGGGGTTCCACTGAAGCTTTCTTT.

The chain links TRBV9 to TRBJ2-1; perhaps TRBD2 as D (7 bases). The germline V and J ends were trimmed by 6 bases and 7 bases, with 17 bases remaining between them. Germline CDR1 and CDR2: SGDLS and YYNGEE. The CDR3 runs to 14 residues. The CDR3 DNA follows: TGTGCCAGCACCGATGCGGGGGCGGGTAATGAGCAGTTCTTC. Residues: CASTDAGAGNEQFF.

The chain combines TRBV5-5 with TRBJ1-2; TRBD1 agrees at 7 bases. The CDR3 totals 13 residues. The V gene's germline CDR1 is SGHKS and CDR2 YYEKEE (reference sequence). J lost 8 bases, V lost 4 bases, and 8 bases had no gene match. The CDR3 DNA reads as TGTGCCAGCAGCCATACAGGGGTGGGAGGCTACACCTTC. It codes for CASSHTGVGGYTF.

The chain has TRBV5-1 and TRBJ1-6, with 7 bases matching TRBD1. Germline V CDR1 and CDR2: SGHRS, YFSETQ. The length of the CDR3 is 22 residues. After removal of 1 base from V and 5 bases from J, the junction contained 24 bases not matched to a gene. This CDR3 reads CASSLSPGPSRVVRGNNSPLHF. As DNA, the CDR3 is TGCGCCAGCAGCTTGTCTCCGGGCCCAAGTAGGGTCGTCAGGGGGAATAATTCACCCCTCCACTTT.

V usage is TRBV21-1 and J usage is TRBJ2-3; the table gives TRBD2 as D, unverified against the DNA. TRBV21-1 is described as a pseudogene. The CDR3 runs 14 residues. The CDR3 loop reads CASKGASYYYTQYF. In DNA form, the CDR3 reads TGTGCCAGCAAAGGTGCCAGTTACTATTATACGCAGTATTTT.

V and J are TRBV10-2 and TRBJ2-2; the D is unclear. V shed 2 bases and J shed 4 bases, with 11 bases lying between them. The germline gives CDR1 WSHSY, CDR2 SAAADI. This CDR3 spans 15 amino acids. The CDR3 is CASSETYFLTGELFF. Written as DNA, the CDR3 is TGCGCCAGCAGTGAGACCTATTTCCTCACCGGGGAGCTGTTTTTT.

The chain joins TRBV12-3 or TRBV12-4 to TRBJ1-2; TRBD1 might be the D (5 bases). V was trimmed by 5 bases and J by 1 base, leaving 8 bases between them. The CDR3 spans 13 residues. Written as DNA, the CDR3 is TGTGCCAGCAGTACCCAGGGTAACTATGGCTACACCTTC. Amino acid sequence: CASSTQGNYGYTF.